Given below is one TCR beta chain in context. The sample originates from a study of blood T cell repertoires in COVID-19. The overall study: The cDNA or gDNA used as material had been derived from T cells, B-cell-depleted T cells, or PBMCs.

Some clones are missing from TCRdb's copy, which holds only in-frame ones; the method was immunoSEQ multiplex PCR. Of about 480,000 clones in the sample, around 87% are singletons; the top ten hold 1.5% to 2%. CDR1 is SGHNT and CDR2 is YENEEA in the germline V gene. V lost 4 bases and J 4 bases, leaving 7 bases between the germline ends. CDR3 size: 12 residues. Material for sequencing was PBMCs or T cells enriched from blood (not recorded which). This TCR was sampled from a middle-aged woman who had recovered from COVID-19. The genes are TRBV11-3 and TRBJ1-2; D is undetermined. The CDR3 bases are TGTGCCAGCAGCTCAGGATCCTATGGCTACACCTTC. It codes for CASSSGSYGYTF.